The 20 T cell receptor beta chains reported below all come from one sample, sequenced in a study of a mutant IDH1 vaccine in newly diagnosed glioma. Sequencing used immunoSEQ multiplex PCR; TCRdb keeps in-frame clones, though not all of them. This table has some 33,000 clones, roughly 77% appearing once. Time point specified: week 35, safety follow-up. Each vaccine dose was 300 ug of mutant IDH1 20-mer peptide, with topical imiquimod. These TCRs are of unknown antigen specificity. Sequenced here: PBMCs, sampled from a glioma patient whose treatment included an IDH1 peptide vaccine. The receptors here all came from a young man with glioma.

The chain uses TRBV2 and TRBJ1-1; D gene unclear. Germline-derived CDR1 and CDR2 are SNHLY and FYNNEI. Trimming stripped 2 bases from V and 6 bases from J, with 10 bases between. This CDR3 has 13 residues. The CDR3 DNA sequence: TGTGCCAGCAGTGAATCGGCGTGGTCTGAAGCTTTCTTT. Translating it yields CASSESAWSEAFF.

The chain has TRBV12-5 and TRBJ1-4; D is unresolved. Per germline, CDR1 LGHNT and CDR2 FRNRAP. The CDR3 extends over 12 amino acids. The ends were cut back, 1 base at V and 7 bases at J, with 4 bases in the middle. DNA for the CDR3: TGTGCTAGTGGTTTGGACCTTGAAAAACTGTTTTTT. Its translation: CASGLDLEKLFF.

The chain is built from TRBV11-2 and TRBJ2-5, with D tentatively TRBD1 (6 bases). The V gene's germline CDR1 is SGHAT and CDR2 FQNNGV. CDR3 length: 15 amino acids. The V end was cut by 1 base, the J end by 2 bases, with 11 bases between. The CDR3 sequence: CASSLGRGEQETQYF. The CDR3 DNA reads as TGTGCCAGCAGCTTAGGCAGGGGTGAGCAAGAGACCCAGTACTTC. The full variable domain, with the rest looked up from reference TRBV11-2 and TRBJ2-5, is EAGVAQSPRYKIIEKRQSVAFWCNPISGHATLYWYQQILGQGPKLLIQFQNNGVVDDSQLPKDRFSAERLKGVDSTLKIQPAKLEDSAVYLCASSLGRGEQETQYFGPGTRLLVL.

This chain uses TRBV11-3 with TRBJ2-3; weak D call: TRBD1 (5 bases). This CDR3 is built from 13 residues. Germline assignment: CDR1 SGHNT and CDR2 YENEEA. Trimming left V 8 bases short and J 4 bases short, with 13 bases between. CDR3 amino acids: CASSKWGADTQYF. CDR3 coding DNA: TGTGCCAGCTCTAAATGGGGCGCAGATACGCAGTATTTT.

A few counts support this clone. This chain connects TRBV18 to TRBJ1-1; a weak D match, TRBD1 (6 bases). CDR1 KGHSH and CDR2 LQKENI come from the germline V gene. The ends were cut back, 0 bases at V and 1 base at J, with 9 bases in the middle. The CDR3 is made up of 15 amino acids. The CDR3 nucleotides read TGTGCCAGCTCACCACCGGGGGGCGCGAACACTGAAGCTTTCTTT. Translating it yields CASSPPGGANTEAFF. Supplemented by reference TRBV18 and TRBJ1-1, the full variable domain reads NAGVMQNPRHLVRRRGQEARLRCSPMKGHSHVYWYRQLPEEGLKFMVYLQKENIIDESGMPKERFSAEFPKEGPSILRIQQVVRGDSAAYFCASSPPGGANTEAFFGQGTRLTVV.

The chain couples TRBV18 to TRBJ2-7; 8 bases are a match to TRBD1. Trimming cost V 0 bases and J 1 base; bases outside gene matches: 8. From germline, CDR1 is KGHSH and CDR2 LQKENI. This CDR3 has 17 residues. Here the CDR3 reads CASSPPGRDRLSYEQYF. CDR3 in DNA: TGTGCCAGCTCACCACCGGGTAGGGACAGGCTTTCCTACGAGCAGTACTTC.

The chain employs TRBV9 and TRBJ2-3; TRBD2 matches 9 bases. Germline V gene sequence: CDR1 SGDLS, CDR2 YYNGEE. V trimming: 0 bases; J trimming: 5 bases; junction bases outside the gene matches: 13. The CDR3 has 18 amino acids. The CDR3 DNA reads TGTGCCAGCAGCGTAGGGTGGGTAGCGTCTAGCGGGATAGATACGCAGTATTTT. It is translated as CASSVGWVASSGIDTQYF.

Turning to this clone: Compared with germline, one end of the junction differs, possibly owing to a read error. The V call is TRBV11-2, the J call TRBJ2-1; 11 bases are a match to TRBD2. CDR1 and CDR2 from the germline V gene are SGHAT and FQNNGV. The CDR3 is 17 residues long. The CDR3 nucleotides read TGTGCCAGCACCTTAGGGCTAGCGGGAGGACCGAGGGATGAGCAGTTCTTC. As protein: CASTLGLAGGPRDEQFF.

This clone occurred a few times. V is TRBV2 and J is TRBJ2-1; D may be TRBD1 (5 bases). Trimming took off 8 bases at V and 4 bases at J, with 6 bases between the two ends. Looked up from germline, CDR1 is SNHLY and CDR2 is FYNNEI. The CDR3 runs to 11 residues. Here the CDR3 DNA reads TGTGCCAGCGGGGCTTACAATGAGCAGTTCTTC. Protein: CASGAYNEQFF. Drawing the rest from reference TRBV2 and TRBJ2-1, the complete variable domain is EPEVTQTPSHQVTQMGQEVILRCVPISNHLYFYWYRQILGQKVEFLVSFYNNEISEKSEIFDDQFSVERPDGSNFTLKIRSTKLEDSAMYFCASGAYNEQFFGPGTRLTVL.

There are a few counts of this clone. CDR3 in amino acids: CASSLGPGGTTMGYTF. CDR3 sequence (DNA): TGTGCCAGCAGCTTAGGCCCCGGGGGGACCACTATGGGCTACACCTTC. The chain combines TRBV7-9 with TRBJ1-2, with a weak D call TRBD1 (5 bases). With 1 base removed from V and 8 bases from J, the gap between germline ends came to 20 bases. The germline V gene encodes CDR1 SEHNR and CDR2 FQNEAQ (reference sequence). There are 16 residues in the CDR3.

By frequency in the sample, this clone is medium-sized. V and J are TRBV6-4 and TRBJ2-7; D is undetermined. Per germline, CDR1 MRHNA and CDR2 SNTAGT. This CDR3 contains 13 residues. Trimming removed 0 bases at V and 9 bases at J, with 12 bases between. CDR3 in amino acids: CASSDSPARLQYF. Written as DNA, the CDR3 is TGTGCCAGCAGTGACTCCCCGGCGCGACTGCAGTACTTC.

This chain links TRBV4-1 with TRBJ2-3; 7 nucleotides line up with TRBD2. This CDR3 contains 16 residues. V was clipped by 1 base and J by 3 bases; unmatched bases: 7. Looked up from germline, CDR1 is MGHRA and CDR2 is YSYEKL. The CDR3 coding sequence is TGCGCCAGCAGCCAAGGAGGGAGGGTAAGGACAGATACGCAGTATTTT. Translated, it gives CASSQGGRVRTDTQYF.

This rearrangement joins TRBV30 to TRBJ1-1; D is unclear. Germline loops: CDR1 GTSNPN, CDR2 SVGIG (reference sequence). Trimming cost V 4 bases and J 4 bases, with 16 bases left between them. The CDR3 runs to 14 residues. CDR3 coding DNA: TGTGCCTGGATGCGTTATCCGCCGGGCACTGAAGCTTTCTTT. It yields the protein CAWMRYPPGTEAFF.

The chain couples TRBV12-5 to TRBJ1-2, with TRBD1 matching over 9 bases. There are 16 residues in the CDR3. V shed 1 base and J 0 bases; nucleotides not matched to a gene: 3. From germline, CDR1 is LGHNT and CDR2 FRNRAP. The CDR3 spells CASGLGTGASNYGYTF. CDR3 sequence (DNA): TGTGCTAGTGGTTTGGGGACAGGGGCTTCTAACTATGGCTACACCTTC.

The rearrangement uses TRBV25-1 and TRBJ1-4; no reliable D call. The germline V gene encodes CDR1 MGHDK and CDR2 SYGVNS. The CDR3 is 13 amino acids. V was clipped by 3 bases and J by 8 bases, with 10 bases between them. CDR3 coding DNA: TGTGCCAGCAGTGATCAATGGGTCGAAAAACTGTTTTTT. Translated, it gives CASSDQWVEKLFF.

CDR3 amino acids: CASNKTGDYGYTF. DNA for the CDR3: TGTGCCAGCAATAAGACAGGCGACTATGGCTACACCTTC. The rearrangement joins TRBV6-5 to TRBJ1-2; weak D call: TRBD1 (6 bases). CDR3 length: 13 residues. Germline CDR1 and CDR2: MNHEY and SVGAGI. V gave up 7 bases and J gave up 3 bases, with 12 bases separating them.

V gene TRBV11-2 combines with J gene TRBJ1-1, with D unresolved. V lost 1 base and J lost 4, with 7 bases in between. Germline CDR1 is SGHAT and CDR2 is FQNNGV. This CDR3 has 13 amino acids. The CDR3 sequence is CASSLGLLTEAFF. CDR3 bases: TGTGCCAGCAGCTTAGGCCTACTCACTGAAGCTTTCTTT.

In this sample, this clone is medium-sized (0.01 to 0.1%). The chain combines TRBV14 with TRBJ2-2; 7 bases agree with TRBD2. CDR1 is SGHDN, CDR2 FVKESK, per germline. V shed 4 bases, J shed 2 bases, and the junction held 7 bases outside the gene matches. The CDR3 is made up of 16 amino acids. CDR3 sequence reads: CASSPELAGNTGELFF. The CDR3 DNA reads TGTGCCAGCAGCCCGGAGTTAGCGGGCAACACCGGGGAGCTGTTTTTT. Full variable domain (outside the CDR3, taken from reference TRBV14 and TRBJ2-2): EAGVTQFPSHSVIEKGQTVTLRCDPISGHDNLYWYRRVMGKEIKFLLHFVKESKQDESGMPNNRFLAERTGGTYSTLKVQPAELEDSGVYFCASSPELAGNTGELFFGEGSRLTVL.

The chain joins TRBV5-1 to TRBJ2-1; 11 nucleotides align to TRBD2. From germline, CDR1 is SGHRS and CDR2 YFSETQ. After removal of 5 bases from V and 2 bases from J, the junction contained 3 bases not matched to a gene. CDR3 length: 15 residues. The CDR3 nucleotides read TGCGCCAGCAGGCCGACTAGCGGGGCCTACAATGAGCAGTTCTTC. It is translated as CASRPTSGAYNEQFF.

This clone was detected once. J is TRBJ2-7 and V is TRBV6-1; D gene ambiguous. Deletions cut 4 bases from V and 0 bases from J, with 7 bases between. The CDR3 length is 13 residues. Germline CDR1 reads MNHNS; CDR2 reads SASEGT. The CDR3 is CASSVGFSYEQYF. The CDR3 DNA reads as TGTGCCAGCAGTGTAGGATTCTCCTACGAGCAGTACTTC.